This is a list of T cell receptor beta chains from one sample in a study of T-cell memory formation after mild COVID-19. In TCRdb, the 5' RACE reads were re-called with MiXCR into one record per CDR3 protein. The table records some 260,000 distinct CDR3 sequences, around 15% of them present only once. The material sequenced was PBMCs or a T cell subset sorted from them (not recorded which). These receptors were collected from a man in his late teens or twenties who had mild COVID-19 (a few samples of this study predate the infection). Cell type and time point are not known. Each CDR3 is given with its conserved first and last residue. D genes are given only for firm matches. For some rows the clone size is stated as once, few or many, or as a class when expanded; others skip it.

cdr3_nt	cdr3_aa	clone_size	v_call	d_call	j_call
TGCGCCAGCAGCCCGGGGGGTAGCGGGGGGTCCTACGAGCAGTACTTC	CASSPGGSGGSYEQYF	many	TRBV4-3	TRBD2	TRBJ2-7
TGTGCCAGCAGCCCCGCGACTAGCCGGTCACAAGAGACCCAGTACTTC	CASSPATSRSQETQYF	NA	TRBV5-4	TRBD2	TRBJ2-5
TGTGCCACCAGTGATTTCCGGCAGGGAAAAAGCGGTGAGCAGTTCTTC	CATSDFRQGKSGEQFF	NA	TRBV24-1	NA	TRBJ2-1
TGTGCCAGCAGTGAAATGGGGACAGGGAGGATTAGCTACACCTTC	CASSEMGTGRISYTF	NA	TRBV6-1	TRBD1	TRBJ1-2
TGTGCCAGCAGCCTATATACAGGGAACTATGGCTACACCTTC	CASSLYTGNYGYTF	NA	TRBV14	NA	TRBJ1-2
TGTGCCAGCGGTAACACCTACGAGCAGTACTTC	CASGNTYEQYF	few	TRBV6-2/TRBV6-3	NA	TRBJ2-7
TGTGCCAGCAGTGCCACGGACAGAAGGTATGGGGCTTTCTTT	CASSATDRRYGAFF	NA	TRBV6-1	NA	TRBJ1-1
TGCGCCAGCAGCTTCACAGGCTCAACTAATGAAAAACTGTTTTTT	CASSFTGSTNEKLFF	NA	TRBV4-1	NA	TRBJ1-4
TGTGCCAGCAGCTTACGGCAGGGGGCTGGGGCCAACGTCCTGACTTTC	CASSLRQGAGANVLTF	NA	TRBV7-6	TRBD1	TRBJ2-6
TGTGCCAGCTCAGCCGACAGGCACAATGAGCAGTTCTTC	CASSADRHNEQFF	NA	TRBV18	NA	TRBJ2-1
TGTGCCAGCAGCGTAGATGGCAGGTCGGAGGATCAGCCCCAGCATTTT	CASSVDGRSEDQPQHF	few	TRBV9	NA	TRBJ1-5
TGCGCCAGCAGCCAAGATTCTCGCCTCAATGAAAAACTGTTTTTT	CASSQDSRLNEKLFF	few	TRBV4-3	NA	TRBJ1-4
TGTGCCAGCAGCTCGCCGGGACTAGCGGGGGGAGGGGATACGCAGTATTTT	CASSSPGLAGGGDTQYF	NA	TRBV7-2	TRBD2	TRBJ2-3
TGCGCCAGCAGCTTCACACTGACTCCCTCTGGGGCCAACGTCCTGACTTTC	CASSFTLTPSGANVLTF	NA	TRBV5-1	NA	TRBJ2-6
TGCGCCAGCAGCGCGGGACCGACGAACACTGAAGCTTTCTTT	CASSAGPTNTEAFF	NA	TRBV5-1	NA	TRBJ1-1
TGCGCCAGCAGCCCCTTTAGCGGTAATGAGCAGTTCTTC	CASSPFSGNEQFF	NA	TRBV4-3	NA	TRBJ2-1
TGTGCCAGCAGCTTAGGCCTCGGGGGGGGCTACGAGCAGTACTTC	CASSLGLGGGYEQYF	many	TRBV7-2	TRBD2	TRBJ2-7
TGTGCCAGCAGCTTGTCCGTATGGAACACTGAAGCTTTCTTT	CASSLSVWNTEAFF	few	TRBV5-4	NA	TRBJ1-1
TGTGCCAGCAGTTACCGGTACCCTAACTATGGCTACACCTTC	CASSYRYPNYGYTF	NA	TRBV6-2/TRBV6-3	NA	TRBJ1-2
TGTGCCAGCTCACCCGCTGCGGGAGGCGAGACCCAGTACTTC	CASSPAAGGETQYF	few	TRBV18	TRBD2	TRBJ2-5
TGCGCCAGCAGCCAAGATAGGCAGAACAGACGGCCCCAGCATTTT	CASSQDRQNRRPQHF	NA	TRBV4-1	NA	TRBJ1-5
TGCAGTGCTAATACCGGGACAGGGGGCTTTCAGCCCCAGCATTTT	CSANTGTGGFQPQHF	few	TRBV20-1	TRBD1	TRBJ1-5
TGCGCCAGCAGCTTGGCTCCTACTAGCGGGGGGGCAGATACGCAGTATTTT	CASSLAPTSGGADTQYF	many	TRBV5-1	TRBD2	TRBJ2-3
TGTGCCAGCAGCCCTAGGACTAGCGGGGCCGGGGAGACCCAGTACTTC	CASSPRTSGAGETQYF	NA	TRBV6-5	TRBD2	TRBJ2-5
TGCGCCAGCAGCTTGGCCGCCATGAACACTGAAGCTTTCTTT	CASSLAAMNTEAFF	NA	TRBV5-1	NA	TRBJ1-1
TGTGCCAGCCACAACAGCGATACCGCCAACTATGGCTACACCTTC	CASHNSDTANYGYTF	NA	TRBV18	NA	TRBJ1-2
TGTGCCAGCAGCTCGTACCGGGACAGTCGACAGCATTTT	CASSSYRDSRQHF	few	TRBV5-5	TRBD1	TRBJ1-5
TGTGCCAGCAGCTTCAACGGGGGGGGCAATCAGCCCCAGCATTTT	CASSFNGGGNQPQHF	once	TRBV5-5	NA	TRBJ1-5
TGTGCCAGCAGTGACGTGGTATCGAGGCAGTACTTC	CASSDVVSRQYF	once	TRBV28	NA	TRBJ2-7
TGCAGTGCTAGACAGGGGGGTGGGTACAATGAGCAGTTCTTC	CSARQGGGYNEQFF	few	TRBV20-1	NA	TRBJ2-1
TGTGCCAGCAGACCCTCGGGACAGGGGGTTAACGGCTACACCTTC	CASRPSGQGVNGYTF	NA	TRBV6-5	TRBD1	TRBJ1-2
TGTGCCTGGAGTGTCAGCTCCTACGAGCAGTACTTC	CAWSVSSYEQYF	many	TRBV30	NA	TRBJ2-7
TGTGCCAGCAGTAGGGACAGGGGAGTTAGCAATCAGCCCCAGCATTTT	CASSRDRGVSNQPQHF	NA	TRBV28	TRBD1	TRBJ1-5
TGTGCCAGCAGTTATCAGGGGCCACCGCGAGCTTTCTTT	CASSYQGPPRAFF	few	TRBV6-2/TRBV6-3	NA	TRBJ1-1